This T cell receptor beta chain was retrieved from a study of T cell responses to AZD1222 COVID-19 vaccine. Study-level background: Timing groups of about 4 and about 12 weeks for second doses were pooled. Study-wide points: In a largely white British group with more females than males, clonal diversity was possibly underestimated. Baseline antibody screening turned up just six seropositive AZD1222 recipients.

Trimming took 3 bases from V and 0 from J, leaving 7 bases between them. CDR1 and CDR2 (germline): LNHDA, SQIVND (reference sequence). CDR3 length: 14 residues. Only in-frame clones appear in the TCRdb table, and some are missing; sequencing was by immunoSEQ multiplex PCR. The table has some 120,000 clones, roughly 93% seen once. Regarding this clone: The target antigen is unknown.

This specimen consisted of peripheral blood, obtained on day 0 of AZD1222 vaccination. This sequence originates from an adult in good health. The rearrangement joins TRBV19 to TRBJ2-3, with D unclear. CDR3 protein: CASSIGWSTDTQYF. The DNA for the CDR3 is TGTGCCAGTAGTATCGGGTGGAGCACAGATACGCAGTATTTT.